Listed below are T cell receptor beta chains from one sample, sequenced in a study of technical replicates of blood from several donors. Method: immunoSEQ multiplex PCR; TCRdb's copy keeps in-frame clones and lacks some. Among approximately 17,000 clones, more than 75% were seen once, and the ten largest hold about 11%. Specimen: PBMCs. Every receptor here comes from a human donor in good health. Both conserved end residues are part of each CDR3. The D gene is left open where the match is weak. Clone size is stated in some rows and not others, as once, few, many or a class when expanded.

clone_size: .; d_call: .; v_call: TRBV9; j_call: TRBJ2-3; cdr3_aa: CASSVQGRWDTDTQYF; cdr3_nt: TGTGCCAGCAGCGTACAGGGGCGGTGGGACACAGATACGCAGTATTTT
clone_size: .; d_call: .; v_call: TRBV7-9; j_call: TRBJ2-5; cdr3_aa: CASGTFPGEHQETQYF; cdr3_nt: TGTGCCAGCGGAACTTTCCCAGGCGAACACCAAGAGACCCAGTACTTC
clone_size: .; d_call: TRBD2; v_call: TRBV5-6; j_call: TRBJ2-3; cdr3_aa: CASSSRSLAAITSTDTQYF; cdr3_nt: TGTGCCAGCAGCTCGAGGTCACTAGCGGCAATCACTAGCACAGATACGCAGTATTTT
clone_size: .; d_call: TRBD2; v_call: TRBV5-1; j_call: TRBJ2-1; cdr3_aa: CASSLVAGGTGEQFF; cdr3_nt: TGCGCCAGCAGCTTGGTAGCGGGAGGGACCGGTGAGCAGTTCTTC
clone_size: .; d_call: TRBD2; v_call: TRBV7-8; j_call: TRBJ2-5; cdr3_aa: CASGLAGVLETQYF; cdr3_nt: TGTGCCTCGGGCCTAGCGGGAGTATTGGAGACCCAGTACTTC
clone_size: .; d_call: .; v_call: TRBV19; j_call: TRBJ2-1; cdr3_aa: CASSIDLASGSYNEQFF; cdr3_nt: TGTGCCAGTAGTATAGACCTAGCTTCGGGCTCCTACAATGAGCAGTTCTTC
clone_size: .; d_call: TRBD2; v_call: TRBV30; j_call: TRBJ2-7; cdr3_aa: CAWAPGLAGIYEQYF; cdr3_nt: TGTGCCTGGGCTCCTGGACTAGCGGGAATCTACGAGCAGTACTTC
clone_size: once; d_call: .; v_call: TRBV4-2; j_call: TRBJ1-4; cdr3_aa: CASSQRNGQHNEKLFF; cdr3_nt: TGTGCCAGCAGCCAACGCAACGGACAGCATAATGAAAAACTGTTTTTT
clone_size: once; d_call: TRBD1; v_call: TRBV7-6; j_call: TRBJ2-1; cdr3_aa: CASSLGQGSTNEQFF; cdr3_nt: TGTGCCAGCAGCTTAGGACAGGGATCAACAAATGAGCAGTTCTTC
clone_size: .; d_call: .; v_call: TRBV7-3; j_call: TRBJ2-4; cdr3_aa: CASSPDTGQNIQYF; cdr3_nt: TGTGCCAGCAGCCCCGATACAGGGCAAAACATTCAGTACTTC